These 25 T cell receptor beta chains came from one sample sequenced in a study of blood T cell repertoires in COVID-19. Generated by immunoSEQ multiplex PCR, the TCRdb table keeps only in-frame clones and is missing some. The sample has 20,000 to 25,000 clones; approximately 85% are singletons. Sequenced material: peripheral blood. The receptors derive from a human donor with active COVID-19. The donor label of this sample is uncertain.

V is TRBV5-1 and J is TRBJ2-3; TRBD2 might be the D (6 bases). There are 16 residues in the CDR3. Germline V gene data show CDR1 as SGHRS and CDR2 as YFSETQ. Trimming shortened V by 0 bases and J by 0 bases, and 11 bases separated the two germline ends. The CDR3 DNA is TGCGCCAGCAGCTTGGTTAGCGGAGCTAGCACAGATACGCAGTATTTT. Protein sequence: CASSLVSGASTDTQYF.

The sample holds one count of this clone. V and J are TRBV23-1 and TRBJ1-4, with 12 bases fitting TRBD1. TRBV23-1 is classed as an ORF, of uncertain function. The CDR3 is made up of 17 amino acids. Trimming took 0 bases from V and 7 from J; bases not matched to a gene: 6. As DNA, the CDR3 is TGCGCCAGCAGTCAATCGGGGTCGGGACAGGGGGCTGAAAAACTGTTTTTT. Amino acid sequence: CASSQSGSGQGAEKLFF.

V and J are TRBV11-2 and TRBJ2-2, with 10 bases that match TRBD2. Germline V gene data show CDR1 as SGHAT and CDR2 as FQNNGV. The CDR3 spans 17 residues. V trimming: 3 bases; J trimming: 8 bases; junction bases outside the gene matches: 12. The CDR3 DNA reads as TGTGCCAGCAGCTTGTTTCAAGCGGGAGGGCCGGATGGGGAGCTGTTTTTT. Protein product: CASSLFQAGGPDGELFF.

V gene TRBV11-3 combines with J gene TRBJ2-1; tentatively, D is TRBD2 (6 bases). The V gene's germline CDR1 is SGHNT and CDR2 YENEEA. Trimming shortened V by 1 base and J by 13 bases, and 29 bases separated the two germline ends. This CDR3 contains 18 residues. The CDR3 is CASSLARRMTRTLIAQFF. The CDR3 DNA reads as TGTGCCAGCAGCTTAGCCCGGAGGATGACTAGGACGCTCATAGCTCAGTTCTTC.

The V and J genes are TRBV3-1 (or the pseudogene TRBV3-2) and TRBJ1-3; 7 bases map to TRBD1. J gave up 2 bases and V 3 bases, and 13 bases lay outside the gene matches. Germline V gene data show CDR1 as LGHDT and CDR2 as YNNKEL (reference sequence). There are 18 residues in the CDR3. CDR3 sequence reads: CASSQEGDRARPGNTIYF. In DNA, the CDR3 is TGTGCCAGCAGCCAGGAGGGAGACAGGGCTCGACCTGGAAACACCATATATTTT.

The chain combines TRBV14 with TRBJ2-7; D perhaps matches TRBD2 (7 bases). Germline-derived CDR1 and CDR2 are SGHDN and FVKESK. The CDR3 runs 17 residues. Trimming removed 1 base from V and 3 bases from J, with 19 bases in between. The CDR3 loop is CASSQAGAGVKDYEQYF. The DNA of the CDR3 is TGTGCCAGCAGCCAAGCAGGGGCGGGGGTAAAGGACTACGAGCAGTACTTC.

The chain has TRBV28 and TRBJ1-1; TRBD1 is a possible D gene (5 bases). The V gene's germline CDR1 is MDHEN and CDR2 SYDVKM. The V end was cut by 7 bases, the J end by 0 bases, with 12 bases between. The CDR3 consists of 14 residues. The CDR3 sequence: CASTPWGLNTEAFF. For the CDR3, the DNA is TGTGCCAGCACTCCGTGGGGCTTGAACACTGAAGCTTTCTTT.

Worth noting for this clone: At one of its ends the junction is not consistent with the germline gene, which may arise from a read error. The chain carries TRBV29-1 and TRBJ2-5; TRBD2 matches 9 bases. The CDR3 spans 10 residues. Germline V CDR1 and CDR2: SQVTM, ANQGSEA. CDR3 loop: CSVANSGGDF. In DNA, the CDR3 is TGCAGCGTTGCAAATAGCGGGGGAGACTTC.

This clone is a singleton in its sample. The CDR3 DNA reads as TGTGCCAGCAGTGTAGCGGGAAGGGGTCGGGAGCAGTACTTC. Protein sequence: CASSVAGRGREQYF. The rearrangement links TRBV6-1 to TRBJ2-7; 8 bases match TRBD2. CDR1 is MNHNS and CDR2 is SASEGT in the germline V gene. Trimming removed 4 bases from V and 7 bases from J; junction bases left unmatched: 9. The CDR3 totals 14 residues.

This chain links TRBV5-4 with TRBJ2-4; TRBD2 is a possible D gene (5 bases). The length of the CDR3 is 16 residues. The germline V gene has CDR1 SGHNT and CDR2 YYREEE (reference sequence). The V end was cut by 0 bases, the J end by 6 bases, with 16 bases between. The CDR3 sequence is CASSLVSGRGRNIQYF. In DNA, the CDR3 is TGTGCCAGCAGCTTGGTTTCGGGCCGGGGAAGAAACATTCAGTACTTC.

V gene TRBV5-4 combines with J gene TRBJ2-7, with D maybe TRBD1 (6 bases). This CDR3 is 15 amino acids long. V lost 0 bases to trimming and J lost 0 bases, with 10 bases between them. Germline values: CDR1 SGHNT, CDR2 YYREEE (reference sequence). CDR3 sequence reads: CASSLGQVISYEQYF. The CDR3 region has the DNA TGTGCCAGCAGCTTGGGACAGGTGATCTCCTACGAGCAGTACTTC.

The rearrangement links TRBV2 to TRBJ1-2; D is perhaps TRBD1 (5 bases). Between the trimmed V and J ends, which lost 1 base and 4 bases, there was a span of 7 bases. Germline lookup yields CDR1 SNHLY and CDR2 FYNNEI. The CDR3 runs 13 residues. CDR3: CASSEGQSYGYTF. DNA for the CDR3: TGTGCCAGCAGTGAAGGACAGAGCTATGGCTACACCTTC. Full variable domain (rest looked up from reference TRBV2 and TRBJ1-2): EPEVTQTPSHQVTQMGQEVILRCVPISNHLYFYWYRQILGQKVEFLVSFYNNEISEKSEIFDDQFSVERPDGSNFTLKIRSTKLEDSAMYFCASSEGQSYGYTFGSGTRLTVV.

The table lists this clone with a count of one. The chain combines TRBV9 with TRBJ2-7; 12 positions match TRBD1. This CDR3 is 17 amino acids long. V lost 3 bases and J lost 5; bases outside the gene matches: 12. Germline values: CDR1 SGDLS, CDR2 YYNGEE. This CDR3 reads CASSAQKGTGGINEQYF. CDR3 DNA sequence: TGTGCCAGCAGCGCACAGAAAGGGACAGGGGGCATCAACGAGCAGTACTTC.

This rearrangement joins TRBV27 to TRBJ1-6; no reliable D call. The CDR3 is made up of 17 amino acids. CDR1 MNHEY and CDR2 SMNVEV come from the germline V gene (reference sequence). Trimming took off 0 bases at V and 6 bases at J, with 15 bases between the two ends. CDR3 loop: CASSLSSLQTANSPLHF. In nucleotides, the CDR3 is TGTGCCAGCAGTTTATCGTCCCTACAGACGGCTAATTCACCCCTCCACTTT.

This clone was seen a single time. The V gene is TRBV27, the J gene TRBJ2-2; 7 bases agree with TRBD2. The CDR3 is made up of 15 amino acids. The V and J ends lost 6 bases and 5 bases, in that order; junction bases with no gene match: 9. The germline V gene has CDR1 MNHEY and CDR2 SMNVEV (reference sequence). The CDR3 loop is CASRPGTTKTGELFF. Written as DNA, the CDR3 is TGTGCCAGCAGACCCGGGACTACTAAAACCGGGGAGCTGTTTTTT.

CDR3 residues: CASSYTLYRLNTEAFF. Here the CDR3 DNA reads TGTGCCAGCAGTTACACGCTCTACAGGTTGAACACTGAAGCTTTCTTT. The chain uses TRBV6-2 or TRBV6-3 and TRBJ1-1, with D possibly matching TRBD1 (5 bases). CDR3 size: 16 residues. Germline loops: CDR1 MNHEY, CDR2 SVGEGT. V was cut by 2 bases and J by 0 bases, with 13 bases left in between.

This sequence joins TRBV5-1 and TRBJ2-6, with a possible D match to TRBD2 (6 bases). Trimming removed 0 bases from V and 0 bases from J, with 7 bases in between. The CDR3 covers 16 residues. Germline V gene data show CDR1 as SGHRS and CDR2 as YFSETQ. The CDR3 loop reads CASSLVADSGANVLTF. CDR3 in DNA: TGCGCCAGCAGCTTGGTAGCGGACTCTGGGGCCAACGTCCTGACTTTC.

This rearrangement joins TRBV3-1 (or the pseudogene TRBV3-2) to TRBJ2-3, with 8 bases matching TRBD1. J was trimmed by 14 bases and V by 1 base; bases with no gene match: 5. Germline V CDR1 and CDR2: LGHDT, YNNKEL (reference sequence). The CDR3 spans 12 residues. CDR3 protein: CASSQGGTGGYF. DNA of the CDR3: TGTGCCAGCAGCCAAGGGGGCACAGGGGGGTATTTT.

The rearrangement uses TRBV29-1 and TRBJ1-4, with D uncertain. With 6 bases removed from V and 2 bases from J, the gap between germline ends came to 4 bases. Germline V CDR1 and CDR2: SQVTM, ANQGSEA. The CDR3 contains 11 residues. The CDR3 nucleotides read TGCAGCGTCCTGACTAATGAAAAACTGTTTTTT. Amino acid sequence: CSVLTNEKLFF.

The rearrangement uses TRBV5-4 and TRBJ2-2; 13 nucleotides agree with TRBD2. This CDR3 is built from 16 residues. The germline gives CDR1 SGHNT, CDR2 YYREEE (reference sequence). The ends lost 3 bases at V and 5 bases at J; junction bases unmatched: 4. The CDR3 coding sequence is TGTGCCAGCAGCTATACTAGCGGGAGGGGAACCGGGGAGCTGTTTTTT. Amino acids: CASSYTSGRGTGELFF. Drawing the rest from reference TRBV5-4 and TRBJ2-2, the complete variable domain is ETGVTQSPTHLIKTRGQQVTLRCSSQSGHNTVSWYQQALGQGPQFIFQYYREEENGRGNFPPRFSGLQFPNYSSELNVNALELDDSALYLCASSYTSGRGTGELFFGEGSRLTVL.

This sequence joins TRBV29-1 and TRBJ1-2; no clear D gene. Germline CDR1 is SQVTM and CDR2 is ANQGSEA. This CDR3 spans 12 amino acids. Trimming removed 7 bases from V and 8 bases from J, with 17 bases in between. Here the CDR3 DNA reads TGCAGCGCCCTGGAGGGCCTGGGAGGCTACACCTTC. As protein: CSALEGLGGYTF.

CDR3 in DNA: TGTGCCAGCAGTTCATGGGACAGGGGGACTAAACGGCCCCAGCATTTT. This sequence encodes CASSSWDRGTKRPQHF. The gene calls are TRBV28 and TRBJ1-5, with 11 bases identical to TRBD1. This CDR3 contains 16 residues. The junction had 11 bases not matched to a gene; V was cut back by 4 bases and J by 9 bases. Germline V gene sequence: CDR1 MDHEN, CDR2 SYDVKM.

The chain combines TRBV15 with TRBJ1-6, with TRBD1 identical over 7 bases. The CDR3 covers 17 residues. After removal of 2 bases from V and 5 bases from J, the junction contained 9 bases not matched to a gene. Germline CDR1 and CDR2: LNHNV and YYDKDF (reference sequence). CDR3 coding DNA: TGTGCCACCAGCAGACTTTTTGGACAGGCGAATAATTCACCCCTCCACTTT. Encoded protein: CATSRLFGQANNSPLHF.

This rearrangement joins TRBV7-3 to TRBJ2-3; weak D call: TRBD1 (5 bases). The V gene lost 8 bases and the J gene lost 4 bases, with 13 bases spanning the gap. The CDR3 spans 13 residues. Germline V gene lookup returns CDR1 SGHTA and CDR2 FQGTGA. The CDR3: CASAKGAADTQYF. The CDR3 DNA is TGTGCCAGCGCTAAAGGGGCCGCAGATACGCAGTATTTT.

This clone appeared once. The CDR3 DNA reads as TGTGCCAGCAGCTTATTAAAGAGCTCCTACGAGCAGTACTTC. Its protein product is CASSLLKSSYEQYF. V usage is TRBV7-8 and J usage is TRBJ2-7; D unresolved. The V gene lost 2 bases and the J gene lost 0 bases, with 8 bases spanning the gap. Germline values: CDR1 SGHVS, CDR2 FQNEAQ. CDR3 size: 14 residues.